These 14 T cell receptor beta chains came from one sample sequenced in a study of radiation and T cells in renal cell carcinoma. The time point: blood 4 weeks post-SBRT, at nephrectomy. Sample treatment: 15 Gy SBRT to primary tumor, nephrectomy 4 weeks later. Using immunoSEQ multiplex PCR, the repertoire was profiled, and TCRdb retains in-frame clones only, with some absent. Of some 44,000 clones listed, 70% to 85% are singletons. Material: blood, obtained from a patient whose treatment included radiotherapy and nephrectomy. The receptors were sampled from a woman between 65 and 79 years old with renal cell carcinoma.

The chain has TRBV5-6 and TRBJ1-1; D may be TRBD1 (5 bases). Germline-derived CDR1 and CDR2 are SGHDT and YYEEEE. Trimming left V 5 bases short and J 3 bases short, with 26 bases between. The CDR3 covers 18 residues. The CDR3 bases are TGTGCCAGCAGGACGAACCGGGACTCAACCCTCGCGGACACTGAAGCTTTCTTT. Amino acid sequence: CASRTNRDSTLADTEAFF.

This sequence joins TRBV20-1 and TRBJ2-7; D remains unclear. The V gene lost 5 bases and the J gene lost 3 bases, with 8 bases spanning the gap. There are 11 residues in the CDR3. The germline V gene has CDR1 DFQATT and CDR2 SNEGSKA (reference sequence). The CDR3 region is CSAEDGYEQYF. The CDR3 region has the DNA TGCAGTGCTGAGGACGGCTACGAGCAGTACTTC.

J is TRBJ1-5 and V is TRBV19; maybe TRBD1 (5 bases). This CDR3 is built from 17 residues. Germline assignment: CDR1 LNHDA and CDR2 SQIVND (reference sequence). The V end lost 4 bases, the J end lost 2 bases, and 18 bases lay between the germline ends. The CDR3 spells CASSTGTMRVGNQPQHF. For the CDR3, the DNA is TGTGCCAGTAGTACCGGGACGATGCGGGTCGGCAATCAGCCCCAGCATTTT.

V gene TRBV11-2 combines with J gene TRBJ2-7; D may be TRBD2 (7 bases). CDR3 length: 15 residues. The V gene lost 4 bases and the J gene lost 3 bases, with 16 bases spanning the gap. The germline CDR1 and CDR2 sequences are SGHAT and FQNNGV. The CDR3 region is CASSSPKGGGYEQYF. CDR3 coding DNA: TGTGCCAGCAGCTCCCCGAAGGGGGGGGGCTACGAGCAGTACTTC. Based on the CDR3 plus reference TRBV11-2 and TRBJ2-7, the full variable domain is EAGVAQSPRYKIIEKRQSVAFWCNPISGHATLYWYQQILGQGPKLLIQFQNNGVVDDSQLPKDRFSAERLKGVDSTLKIQPAKLEDSAVYLCASSSPKGGGYEQYFGPGTRLTVT.

The V and J genes are TRBV27 and TRBJ2-3; TRBD2 matches 8 bases. The V gene's germline CDR1 is MNHEY and CDR2 SMNVEV (reference sequence). V lost 8 bases, J lost 1 base, and 14 bases stayed unmatched. The CDR3 is 17 residues long. In DNA, the CDR3 is TGTGCCAGCGCCCGGGCGGGGGGCAGAGTAGGCACAGATACGCAGTATTTT. This codes for CASARAGGRVGTDTQYF.

The CDR3 DNA reads TGTGCCAGCAGCTTAGACGAAGCGGGGGCGTCCTACAATGAGCAGTTCTTC. Translated, it gives CASSLDEAGASYNEQFF. V usage is TRBV11-2 and J usage is TRBJ2-1, with TRBD2 identical over 8 bases. The CDR3 runs to 17 residues. V gave up 0 bases and J gave up 1 base; unmatched junction bases: 5. Germline V gene data show CDR1 as SGHAT and CDR2 as FQNNGV. The variable domain in full, completed from reference TRBV11-2 and TRBJ2-1, reads EAGVAQSPRYKIIEKRQSVAFWCNPISGHATLYWYQQILGQGPKLLIQFQNNGVVDDSQLPKDRFSAERLKGVDSTLKIQPAKLEDSAVYLCASSLDEAGASYNEQFFGPGTRLTVL.

This chain links TRBV30 with TRBJ1-1, with TRBD1 matching 7 bases. V lost 0 bases to trimming and J lost 6 bases; unmatched junction nucleotides: 7. The CDR3 loop spans 14 amino acids. Looked up from germline, CDR1 is GTSNPN and CDR2 is SVGIG (reference sequence). The DNA of the CDR3 is TGTGCCTGGAGTGTAAAGGGGGCGAGAGCTGAAGCTTTCTTT. Translation gives CAWSVKGARAEAFF.

The V and J genes are TRBV29-1 and TRBJ2-7; D is uncertain. Germline V lookup: CDR1 SQVTM, CDR2 ANQGSEA. CDR3 length: 13 amino acids. Trimming took 2 bases from V and 6 from J, leaving 14 bases between them. Here the CDR3 reads CSVEKSAGGEQYF. The DNA of the CDR3 is TGCAGCGTTGAAAAGTCGGCAGGCGGCGAGCAGTACTTC.

The chain links TRBV10-2 to TRBJ2-1, with TRBD1 identical over 7 bases. CDR1 is WSHSY and CDR2 is SAAADI in the germline V gene. The CDR3 totals 19 residues. V dropped 0 bases and J dropped 5; count of bases not matched to a gene: 16. CDR3 amino acids: CASSESPYLRDSRNNEQFF. The CDR3 bases are TGCGCCAGCAGTGAGTCCCCTTACCTACGGGACAGTCGAAACAATGAGCAGTTCTTC.

This chain connects TRBV21-1 to TRBJ1-5. TRBV21-1 is a pseudogene locus. This CDR3 contains 16 residues. Here the CDR3 DNA reads TGTGCCAGCAGCAAAGAAGGGATGGGAAGCAATCAGCCCCAGCATTTT. It specifies CASSKEGMGSNQPQHF.

This chain uses TRBV7-7 with TRBJ2-1; D uncertain. The germline gives CDR1 SSHAT, CDR2 FNYEAQ (reference sequence). This CDR3 contains 15 residues. The ends were cut back, 5 bases at V and 0 bases at J, with 11 bases in the middle. CDR3 nucleotide sequence: TGTGCCAGCAGCCGACTGGAGAGCTCCTACAATGAGCAGTTCTTC. Translation gives CASSRLESSYNEQFF.

The chain has TRBV30 and TRBJ1-3; D is perhaps TRBD1 (5 bases). The V end was cut by 2 bases, the J end by 0 bases, with 17 bases between. Germline V gene lookup returns CDR1 GTSNPN and CDR2 SVGIG (reference sequence). The CDR3 has 17 residues. In DNA form, the CDR3 reads TGTGCCTGGAGTCCCCGCGGGGGGGGTCCCTCTGGAAACACCATATATTTT. It encodes CAWSPRGGGPSGNTIYF.

A few counts support this clone. The chain uses TRBV6-5 and TRBJ1-1; D is perhaps TRBD1 (6 bases). The germline CDR1 and CDR2 sequences are MNHEY and SVGAGI. There are 15 residues in the CDR3. Trimming took 2 bases from V and 1 from J, leaving 11 bases between them. The DNA for the CDR3 is TGTGCCAGCAGTTACCAGGGGTTTGGGAACACTGAAGCTTTCTTT. It specifies CASSYQGFGNTEAFF.

V usage is TRBV7-9 and J usage is TRBJ2-3; D gene uncertain. Trimming cost V 6 bases and J 1 base, with 8 bases left between them. The CDR3 is 13 residues long. Germline lookup yields CDR1 SEHNR and CDR2 FQNEAQ (reference sequence). CDR3 coding DNA: TGTGCCAGCAGTCCGTCGGGCACAGATACGCAGTATTTT. Its protein product is CASSPSGTDTQYF.